The clone carrying this T cell receptor (beta chain) has only a few counts. The data were obtained in a study of T-cell memory formation after mild COVID-19. MiXCR was run by TCRdb on the 5' RACE reads, yielding one entry per CDR3 protein. The top ten clones hold roughly 3.7% of a sample with about 180,000 distinct CDR3 sequences, roughly 20% of them seen once. The sequencing input was PBMCs or a T cell subset sorted from them (not recorded which). The sequence was obtained from a young man who had mild COVID-19 (a few samples of this study predate the infection). Cell type and time point are not known.

For the CDR3, the DNA is TGCGCCAGCAGCCAGGATACGGGGGGGTGGAACAATGAGCAGTTCTTC. It yields the protein CASSQDTGGWNNEQFF. This chain links TRBV4-1 with TRBJ2-1; 8 bases map to TRBD2. With V trimmed by 3 bases and J by 5 bases, 9 bases remained unmatched. The CDR3 runs to 16 residues. Germline CDR1 MGHRA, CDR2 YSYEKL.